The 13 T cell receptor beta chains in this list originate from one sample, sequenced in a study of vaccination and CD4 T cells after COVID-19 (dated by TCRdb to the early 2020s). The treatment or condition label here, explained by the study, means: roughly ten-day PBMC culture with coronavirus spike peptide pools or control peptides (ViraFEST assay). CD4+ T cells from unexposed donors were collected before the COVID-19 pandemic (2011-2018). The protocol used for the library was PCR. Sequencer: Illumina iSeq 100. DNA from cultured CD4+ T cells underwent TCR sequencing with the Oncomine TCR Beta short-read assay at the Johns Hopkins FTIC core. TCRdb ran its own pipeline on the public reads, namely fastp trimming at Q25 and MiXCR clone calling, and kept in-frame beta chains. Identical CDR3 protein sequences are pooled into one entry, listed with their most common genes and DNA. This sample is represented by more than 5,000 distinct CDR3 sequences; around two fifths of them were singletons. The top ten clones comprise around 40% of the sample.

These receptors' targets are unknown. The specimen sequenced was CD4+ T cells from blood, cultured in vitro. The receptors were gathered from a human donor in good health.

The sample holds a few counts of this clonotype. V gene TRBV2 combines with J gene TRBJ1-1; no definite D call. V was clipped by 6 bases and J by 6 bases, with 11 bases between them. There are 12 residues in the CDR3. CDR1 is SNHLY and CDR2 is FYNNEI in the germline V gene. The CDR3, as DNA: TGTGCCAGCAGGTGGAGTAACTCTGAAGCTTTCTTT. Translating gives CASRWSNSEAFF.

This clonotype was counted between two and nine times. The chain employs TRBV11-2 and TRBJ2-7; D not certain. Germline V gene sequence: CDR1 SGHAT, CDR2 FQNNGV. Trimming took off 5 bases at V and 5 bases at J, with 16 bases between the two ends. CDR3 length equals 14 residues. Here the CDR3 reads CASSLTWLLHEQYF. For the CDR3, the DNA is TGTGCCAGCAGCCTGACTTGGCTCCTACACGAGCAGTACTTC.

This clonotype was seen a handful of times. The chain employs TRBV21-1 and TRBJ2-7; TRBD1 was called by the table and not checked on the DNA. TRBV21-1 is a pseudogene segment. This CDR3 has 12 residues. Written as DNA, the CDR3 is TGTGCCAGCAAGGGGGGCTCCTACGAGCAGTACTTC. It is translated as CASKGGSYEQYF.

V is TRBV6-1 and J is TRBJ1-1; D unclear. This CDR3 contains 14 residues. Germline CDR1 MNHNS, CDR2 SASEGT. Trimming removed 6 bases from V and 3 bases from J, with 14 bases in between. The CDR3 reads CASRLEGRYTEAFF. CDR3 DNA sequence: TGTGCCAGCAGATTGGAAGGGAGGTACACTGAAGCTTTCTTT.

V and J are TRBV27 and TRBJ2-4; the match to TRBD1 covers 7 bases. The CDR3 sequence is 18 residues long. The germline V gene has CDR1 MNHEY and CDR2 SMNVEV (reference sequence). With V trimmed by 3 bases and J by 1 base, 12 bases remained unmatched. CDR3 residues: CASSFSALTGSAKNIQYF. The CDR3 DNA follows: TGTGCCAGCAGTTTCTCAGCCCTGACAGGGTCGGCCAAAAACATTCAGTACTTC.

The table lists this clonotype with a few counts. The chain uses TRBV20-1 and TRBJ1-2; no reliable D call. The germline V gene encodes CDR1 DFQATT and CDR2 SNEGSKA (reference sequence). V was cut by 0 bases and J by 2 bases, with 10 bases left in between. The CDR3 spans 14 residues. This CDR3 is CSARDPDGNYGYTF. The CDR3 DNA follows: TGCAGTGCTAGAGATCCAGACGGCAACTATGGCTACACCTTC.

This clonotype was observed once. The chain has TRBV2 and TRBJ1-6; tentatively, D is TRBD1 (5 bases). Looked up from germline, CDR1 is SNHLY and CDR2 is FYNNEI. The CDR3 spans 14 residues. Trimming shortened V by 4 bases and J by 7 bases, and 11 bases separated the two germline ends. CDR3 residues: CASSAGTANSPLHF. CDR3 DNA sequence: TGTGCCAGCAGTGCCGGGACCGCGAATTCACCCCTCCACTTT.

In its sample, this clonotype was seen once. The genes are TRBV12-3 or TRBV12-4 and TRBJ1-1, with 7 positions matching TRBD1. V gave up 6 bases and J gave up 5 bases; unmatched junction bases: 6. The CDR3 is made up of 13 amino acids. The CDR3 loop is CASSPARGTEAFF. The DNA for the CDR3 is TGTGCCAGCAGCCCCGCCAGGGGGACTGAAGCTTTCTTT.

The V call is TRBV7-9, the J call TRBJ1-2, with a weak D call TRBD1 (5 bases). The CDR3 runs 13 residues. V was clipped by 1 base and J by 10 bases, with 13 bases between them. Germline V CDR1 and CDR2: SEHNR, FQNEAQ (reference sequence). The CDR3 region has the DNA TGTGCCAGCAGCTTAGTTACCGGGACCTACTACACCTTC. Its protein is CASSLVTGTYYTF.

The table lists this clonotype with a few counts. In nucleotides, the CDR3 is TGTGCCAGTAGTATCGGTGGTCCTGGCTACACCTTC. This encodes CASSIGGPGYTF. The chain joins TRBV19 to TRBJ1-2; D gene uncertain. Germline V lookup: CDR1 LNHDA, CDR2 SQIVND (reference sequence). The CDR3 loop spans 12 amino acids. Trimming pared 3 bases from V and 7 bases from J, leaving 9 bases between. Looking up the rest from reference TRBV19 and TRBJ1-2 gives the full variable domain: DGGITQSPKYLFRKEGQNVTLSCEQNLNHDAMYWYRQDPGQGLRLIYYSQIVNDFQKGDIAEGYSVSREKKESFPLTVTSAQKNPTAFYLCASSIGGPGYTFGSGTRLTVV.

The chain couples TRBV4-1 to TRBJ1-2; D uncertain. This CDR3 has 17 residues. In germline, CDR1 is MGHRA, CDR2 YSYEKL. Trimming left V 0 bases short and J 5 bases short, with 19 bases between. CDR3 sequence reads: CASSQDRDRTSGYGYTF. The DNA for the CDR3 is TGCGCCAGCAGCCAAGATAGGGATAGGACTTCAGGATATGGCTACACCTTC.

This clonotype has more than one count but fewer than ten. This rearrangement joins TRBV30 to TRBJ1-6; D ambiguous. CDR3 length: 15 residues. Per germline, CDR1 GTSNPN and CDR2 SVGIG (reference sequence). Deletions cut 2 bases from V and 3 bases from J, with 11 bases between. For the CDR3, the DNA is TGTGCCTGGAGTCAAAAAAGAGTCTATAATTCACCCCTCCACTTT. Translated: CAWSQKRVYNSPLHF.

The chain carries TRBV7-3 and TRBJ2-2; possibly TRBD2 for D (6 bases). This CDR3 spans 15 amino acids. The germline gives CDR1 SGHTA, CDR2 FQGTGA. V gave up 3 bases and J gave up 0 bases, with 8 bases separating them. For the CDR3, the DNA is TGTGCCAGCAGCTTCGGGACTCCGAACACCGGGGAGCTGTTTTTT. Translated, it gives CASSFGTPNTGELFF.